This TCR beta chain stems from a study of blood T cell repertoires in COVID-19. J lost 8 bases, V lost 0 bases, and 5 bases had no gene match. CDR1 and CDR2 (germline): GTSNPN, SVGIG (reference sequence). This CDR3 comprises 13 residues. TCRdb keeps only in-frame clones here, not all; method: immunoSEQ multiplex PCR. In the table there are a few hundred thousand clones, 75% to 85% of which are singletons. The chain joins TRBV30 to TRBJ2-3; 7 bases are shared with TRBD1. Sequenced sample: peripheral blood. The receptor's source is a man aged 35 to 55 who had recovered from COVID-19. This chain's CDR3 is CAWSVGTASTQYF. CDR3 DNA: TGTGCCTGGAGTGTAGGGACAGCCTCTACGCAGTATTTT.